The clone carrying this T cell receptor (beta chain) has a single count. The target antigen is unknown. Time point indicated: baseline, week 1 (first vaccination visit). Described treatment: pre-vaccination baseline after standard-of-care therapy. Astrocytomas found in donors were new, WHO grade 3 or 4, IDH1-mutant and ATRX-lost. Germline loops: CDR1 MNHEY, CDR2 SVGAGI. The CDR3 totals 14 residues. V lost 8 bases to trimming and J lost 2 bases; unmatched junction nucleotides: 6. These data come from a study of a mutant IDH1 vaccine in newly diagnosed glioma. On the study more broadly: Receipt of radiotherapy, temozolomide, or both preceded the study, and most received both.

Measured with immunoSEQ multiplex PCR; TCRdb has only the in-frame clones, and not every one. The sample holds over 75,000 clones; around 90% are singletons and the top ten take roughly 0.54%. Points from the study as a whole: Vaccination induced immune responses in around 93% of patients.

This receptor was obtained from a woman between 50 and 59 years old with glioma. Specimen: PBMCs, collected from a glioma patient treated with radiotherapy, temozolomide or both. The chain employs TRBV6-5 and TRBJ1-2; 9 nucleotides match TRBD1. As DNA, the CDR3 is TGTGCCAGCGCGCCGGACAGGGGAAACTATGGCTACACCTTC. Its translation: CASAPDRGNYGYTF.